The TCR beta chain described here comes from a study of control samples from healthy donors and cancer patients. Between the trimmed V and J ends, which lost 0 bases and 4 bases, there was a span of 11 bases. There are 14 residues in the CDR3. CDR1 SGDLS and CDR2 YYNGEE come from the germline V gene. Using immunoSEQ multiplex PCR, the repertoire was profiled, and TCRdb retains in-frame clones only, with some absent. Counted here are some 100,000 clones, just over 85% occurring once; the ten biggest clones make up 13% to 15%. The receptor was derived from a man younger than 40 in good health. Sequencing used blood. The chain has TRBV9 and TRBJ2-7; D not certain. The CDR3 DNA is TGTGCCAGCAGCGTAGCTAGGGTAGGTTACGAGCAGTACTTC. It encodes CASSVARVGYEQYF.